Shown below are 25 T cell receptor beta chains from a single sample sequenced in a study of blood T cell repertoires in COVID-19. The assay was immunoSEQ multiplex PCR, and TCRdb's table has in-frame clones only and misses some. The data show about 220,000 clones, about 83% seen once. The sequencing sample was made of PBMCs or T cells enriched from blood (not recorded which). These receptors all stem from a woman in her forties who had been exposed to COVID-19.

This chain links TRBV28 with TRBJ1-6; a weak D match, TRBD1 (6 bases). The germline V gene has CDR1 MDHEN and CDR2 SYDVKM. The CDR3 has 12 residues. V lost 6 bases, J lost 8 bases, and 8 bases lay in between. The CDR3 coding sequence is TGTGCCAGCAGGGGACAAGATTCACCCCTCCACTTT. It specifies CASRGQDSPLHF. Full variable domain (outside the CDR3, taken from reference TRBV28 and TRBJ1-6): DVKVTQSSRYLVKRTGEKVFLECVQDMDHENMFWYRQDPGLGLRLIYFSYDVKMKEKGDIPEGYSVSREKKERFSLILESASTNQTSMYLCASRGQDSPLHFGNGTRLTVT.

This chain links TRBV12-3 or TRBV12-4 with TRBJ1-2; D is uncertain. There are 13 residues in the CDR3. Trimming pared 1 base from V and 4 bases from J, leaving 7 bases between. The CDR3 DNA reads TGTGCCAGCAGTTTAGGACGGGTCTATGGCTACACCTTC. This sequence encodes CASSLGRVYGYTF.

The chain links TRBV23-1 to TRBJ2-1; 9 bases are shared with TRBD1. TRBV23-1 is marked as an open reading frame, function uncertain. Germline trimming cut 7 bases from V and 3 bases from J; bases unmatched to any gene: 16. This CDR3 is built from 18 residues. CDR3: CASIHPKERQGDYNEQFF. The CDR3 DNA sequence: TGCGCCAGCATTCACCCTAAAGAGCGACAGGGGGACTACAATGAGCAGTTCTTC.

The chain links TRBV6-5 to TRBJ1-4, with 10 nucleotides matching TRBD1. The CDR3 consists of 15 residues. V shed 7 bases, J shed 8 bases, and the junction held 10 bases outside the gene matches. Germline V gene data show CDR1 as MNHEY and CDR2 as SVGAGI. The CDR3 loop is CASTIRPGQGEKLFF. DNA for the CDR3: TGTGCCAGCACGATCCGTCCGGGACAGGGGGAAAAACTGTTTTTT.

V is TRBV3-1 (or the pseudogene TRBV3-2) and J is TRBJ1-1; unclear D gene. The CDR3 runs to 14 residues. CDR1 is LGHDT, CDR2 YNNKEL, per germline (reference sequence). V gave up 4 bases and J gave up 1 base, with 10 bases separating them. CDR3 sequence: CASSRDARNTEAFF. CDR3 bases: TGTGCCAGCAGCCGAGACGCGCGGAACACTGAAGCTTTCTTT.

The chain uses TRBV6-2 or TRBV6-3 and TRBJ2-5, with TRBD2 as a possible D gene (6 bases). The CDR3 sequence is 15 residues long. The ends were cut back, 2 bases at V and 5 bases at J, with 15 bases in the middle. Germline V CDR1 and CDR2: MNHEY, SVGEGT. The CDR3 loop is CASSYGPGDWETQYF. CDR3 nucleotides: TGTGCCAGCAGTTACGGGCCGGGAGATTGGGAGACCCAGTACTTC.

In its sample, this clone was seen once. The chain links TRBV5-5 to TRBJ2-6, with D tentatively TRBD1 (7 bases). The CDR3 is made up of 18 amino acids. CDR1 SGHKS and CDR2 YYEKEE come from the germline V gene (reference sequence). V lost 0 bases and J 0 bases, leaving 13 bases between the germline ends. This CDR3 is CASSLVAGQSSGANVLTF. The CDR3 region has the DNA TGTGCCAGCAGCTTGGTCGCGGGACAGAGCTCTGGGGCCAACGTCCTGACTTTC.

The rearrangement uses TRBV19 and TRBJ1-2, with a tentative D call TRBD1 (6 bases). The CDR3 consists of 14 residues. Looked up from germline, CDR1 is LNHDA and CDR2 is SQIVND (reference sequence). With 5 bases removed from V and 6 bases from J, the gap between germline ends came to 16 bases. Written as DNA, the CDR3 is TGTGCCAGTAGTGTGGGGACATACGGTGATGGCTACACCTTC. The encoded protein is CASSVGTYGDGYTF.

This clone was detected a few times. This CDR3 is also generated by other DNA sequences in the sample. The chain carries TRBV7-9 and TRBJ1-1, with D possibly matching TRBD1 (6 bases). V lost 3 bases to trimming and J lost 1 base, with 6 bases between them. CDR1 SEHNR and CDR2 FQNEAQ come from the germline V gene (reference sequence). The CDR3 spans 13 residues. Here the CDR3 reads CASSLGQNTEAFF. The CDR3 DNA follows: TGTGCCAGCAGCTTGGGACAGAACACTGAAGCTTTCTTT.

The J gene is TRBJ1-2, the V gene TRBV6-5; D not resolved. Trimming cost V 6 bases and J 1 base, with 15 bases left between them. CDR3 length: 15 amino acids. In germline, CDR1 is MNHEY, CDR2 SVGAGI. The CDR3 here is CASSIGLNNNYGYTF. For the CDR3, the DNA is TGTGCCAGCAGCATTGGGCTTAACAATAACTATGGCTACACCTTC.

This clone was detected once. This rearrangement joins TRBV18 to TRBJ2-1; 9 bases are a match to TRBD2. J lost 8 bases, V lost 5 bases, and 10 bases had no gene match. CDR3 size: 15 residues. The germline CDR1 and CDR2 sequences are KGHSH and LQKENI. Here the CDR3 DNA reads TGTGCCAGCTCAGCAGCGGGGGGCCAGTTGGATGAGCAGTTCTTC. This gives the protein CASSAAGGQLDEQFF.

This clone came up once. The chain has TRBV5-6 and TRBJ1-4, with unresolved D. Germline CDR1 and CDR2: SGHDT and YYEEEE. The V and J ends lost 3 bases and 8 bases respectively, with 17 bases between them. The CDR3 is 15 residues long. CDR3 amino acids: CASSWRSLRGEKLFF. DNA of the CDR3: TGTGCCAGCAGCTGGAGGAGCCTCAGAGGCGAAAAACTGTTTTTT.

In this sample, this clone turned up once. The chain recombines TRBV7-3 with TRBJ2-2; D might be TRBD2 (6 bases). The germline V and J ends were trimmed by 7 bases and 6 bases, with 15 bases remaining between them. This CDR3 region has 14 residues. Germline-derived CDR1 and CDR2 are SGHTA and FQGTGA. CDR3 DNA: TGTGCCAGCACCCTCAGGAGGGTTGCCGGGGAGCTGTTTTTT. Translation gives CASTLRRVAGELFF.

V and J are TRBV6-5 and TRBJ1-2; a weak D match, TRBD1 (6 bases). Germline lookup yields CDR1 MNHEY and CDR2 SVGAGI. The CDR3 length is 14 residues. V was cut by 6 bases and J by 2 bases, with 13 bases left in between. The DNA of the CDR3 is TGTGCCAGCAGGTCCGGGACAAGCAACTATGGCTACACCTTC. Amino acids: CASRSGTSNYGYTF.

The chain is built from TRBV5-6 and TRBJ1-2; no reliable D call. CDR3 length equals 15 residues. Deletions cut 4 bases from V and 2 bases from J, with 15 bases between. Germline V gives CDR1 SGHDT, CDR2 YYEEEE. The CDR3 nucleotides read TGTGCCAGCAGCCCCCGCCCAGCGGCCAACTATGGCTACACCTTC. This gives the protein CASSPRPAANYGYTF.

The chain joins TRBV13 to TRBJ2-2; TRBD1 might be the D (7 bases). The CDR3 extends over 16 amino acids. The ends were cut back, 3 bases at V and 6 bases at J, with 17 bases in the middle. Germline values: CDR1 PRHDT, CDR2 FYEKMQ (reference sequence). CDR3 coding DNA: TGTGCCAGCAGCTTTGACCAGGGGGGTCCCCCCGGGGAGCTGTTTTTT. This encodes CASSFDQGGPPGELFF.

The chain combines TRBV4-3 with TRBJ2-7; 16 bases match TRBD2. CDR3 length: 22 amino acids. Losses at the gene ends were 1 base for V and 0 bases for J; bases not matched to a gene: 15. Looked up from germline, CDR1 is LGHNA and CDR2 is YSLEER. The CDR3: CASSQVLATPGLAGGNSYEQYF. DNA of the CDR3: TGCGCCAGCAGCCAAGTTCTAGCGACCCCGGGACTAGCGGGGGGGAACTCCTACGAGCAGTACTTC.

This chain joins TRBV9 and TRBJ2-1, with D perhaps TRBD2 (6 bases). Germline V CDR1 and CDR2: SGDLS, YYNGEE. There are 19 residues in the CDR3. V gave up 3 bases and J gave up 0 bases, with 22 bases separating them. CDR3 in DNA: TGTGCCAGCAGCGGTCTCGGGGGTGTTGGGTTGAGCTCCTACAATGAGCAGTTCTTC. It encodes CASSGLGGVGLSSYNEQFF.

The V and J genes are TRBV27 and TRBJ2-7; TRBD2 agrees at 10 bases. J was trimmed by 0 bases and V by 5 bases; bases with no gene match: 10. Germline values: CDR1 MNHEY, CDR2 SMNVEV (reference sequence). The CDR3 has 17 amino acids. The CDR3 nucleotides read TGTGCCAGCAGTCGCTCCCCTAGCGGGGGCCTCTCCTACGAGCAGTACTTC. It yields the protein CASSRSPSGGLSYEQYF.

This chain connects TRBV28 to TRBJ2-7; D might be TRBD1 (5 bases). Per germline, CDR1 MDHEN and CDR2 SYDVKM. The CDR3 runs 14 residues. The V end was cut by 3 bases, the J end by 3 bases, with 12 bases between. CDR3: CASSLIQGLYEQYF. For the CDR3, the DNA is TGTGCCAGCAGTTTGATTCAGGGCCTCTACGAGCAGTACTTC.

The chain employs TRBV28 and TRBJ1-5; 7 bases map to TRBD1. With V trimmed by 11 bases and J by 7 bases, 8 bases remained unmatched. This CDR3 comprises 12 residues. Germline V lookup: CDR1 MDHEN, CDR2 SYDVKM. In DNA, the CDR3 is TGTGCCTCAGACAGGGTTGGACAGCCCCAGCATTTT. Its translation is CASDRVGQPQHF.

J is TRBJ1-6 and V is TRBV18; D not resolved. Germline-derived CDR1 and CDR2 are KGHSH and LQKENI. CDR3 size: 15 residues. V gave up 3 bases and J gave up 7 bases, with 13 bases separating them. The CDR3 DNA follows: TGTGCCAGCTCACCCCGGGATCCTAGGAATTCACCCCTCCACTTT. This encodes CASSPRDPRNSPLHF.

The CDR3 reads CASSQGTGLGGIYGYTF. As DNA, the CDR3 is TGTGCCAGCAGCCAGGGGACAGGGTTAGGTGGTATCTATGGCTACACCTTC. V is TRBV3-1 (or the pseudogene TRBV3-2) and J is TRBJ1-2, with 9 positions matching TRBD1. From germline, CDR1 is LGHDT and CDR2 YNNKEL (reference sequence). The CDR3 covers 17 residues. V shed 3 bases, J shed 4 bases, and the junction held 12 bases outside the gene matches.

J is TRBJ1-1 and V is TRBV11-2; a possible D gene is TRBD1 (6 bases). The V gene lost 1 base and the J gene lost 4 bases, with 16 bases spanning the gap. Germline-derived CDR1 and CDR2 are SGHAT and FQNNGV. The CDR3 consists of 16 residues. The CDR3 DNA sequence: TGTGCCAGCAGCTTAGCTGTGCGGGGGCTGGGCACTGAAGCTTTCTTT. It translates to CASSLAVRGLGTEAFF.

The chain carries TRBV11-2 and TRBJ2-3, with 13 bases fitting TRBD2. The germline V gene encodes CDR1 SGHAT and CDR2 FQNNGV. The CDR3 is made up of 16 amino acids. J gave up 5 bases and V 4 bases, and 6 bases lay outside the gene matches. CDR3: CASSSGLAGSGDTQYF. CDR3 bases: TGTGCCAGCAGCTCGGGACTAGCGGGGTCCGGAGATACGCAGTATTTT.